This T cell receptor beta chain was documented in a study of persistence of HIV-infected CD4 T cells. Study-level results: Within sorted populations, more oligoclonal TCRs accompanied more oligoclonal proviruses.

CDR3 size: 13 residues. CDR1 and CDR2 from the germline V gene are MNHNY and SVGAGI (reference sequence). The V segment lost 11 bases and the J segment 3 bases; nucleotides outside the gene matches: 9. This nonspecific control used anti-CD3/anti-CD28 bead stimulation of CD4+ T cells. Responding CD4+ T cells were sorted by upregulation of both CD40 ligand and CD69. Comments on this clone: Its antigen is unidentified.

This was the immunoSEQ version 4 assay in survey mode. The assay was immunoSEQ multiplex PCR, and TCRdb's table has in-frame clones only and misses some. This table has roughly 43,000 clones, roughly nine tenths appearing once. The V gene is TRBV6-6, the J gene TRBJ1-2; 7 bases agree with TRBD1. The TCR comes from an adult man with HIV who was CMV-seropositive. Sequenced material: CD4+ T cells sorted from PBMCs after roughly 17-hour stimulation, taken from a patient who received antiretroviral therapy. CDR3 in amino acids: CAGRDRGDYGYTF. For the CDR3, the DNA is TGTGCCGGGCGGGACAGAGGAGACTATGGCTACACCTTC.